What follows are 5 T cell receptor beta chains derived from one specimen sequenced in a study of regulatory T cells in long-lasting Graves disease. Building the TCR beta libraries relied on iRepertoire HTBI primers, and CDR3 regions underwent Arm-PCR. A single record per CDR3 protein comes from TCRdb applying MiXCR to the multiplex PCR reads. The sample lists about 450,000 distinct CDR3 sequences, 20% to 30% occurring once. This sample's time point: persistent/refractory GD, antithyroid drugs over 5 years with positive TRAb. Generation of the TCR library employed RNA extracted from PBMCs. The sequencing used peripheral blood mononuclear cells (PBMCs), collected when the disease was refractory, from a patient treated with antithyroid drugs. The source of these receptors is a female donor with Graves disease.

The CDR3 nucleotides read TGCAGCCATGGGCGGACTAGCGGGAGCGGAGAGACCCAGTACTTC. Amino acids: CSHGRTSGSGETQYF. The rearrangement links TRBV29-1 to TRBJ2-5, with 13 bases aligning to TRBD2. The CDR3 contains 15 residues. V lost 8 bases to trimming and J lost 4 bases; unmatched junction nucleotides: 10. CDR1 is SQVTM, CDR2 ANQGSEA, per germline.

This clonotype showed up just a few times. The gene calls are TRBV7-9 and TRBJ2-2; D is possibly TRBD2 (5 bases). CDR1 SEHNR and CDR2 FQNEAQ come from the germline V gene (reference sequence). Trimming stripped 5 bases from V and 5 bases from J, with 18 bases between. The CDR3 is 16 residues long. The CDR3 region has the DNA TGTGCCAGCAGCCTAATGAGCGACCCGGGGACCGGGGAGCTGTTTTTT. Its translation: CASSLMSDPGTGELFF.

In this sample, this clonotype turned up many times. The genes are TRBV7-2 and TRBJ2-7, with 13 bases lining up with TRBD2. The CDR3 spans 16 residues. After removal of 9 bases from V and 0 bases from J, the junction contained 8 bases not matched to a gene. Germline V gene data show CDR1 as SGHTA and CDR2 as FQGNSA. Written as DNA, the CDR3 is TGTGCCAGGAGAGGACTAGCGGGGGAGAGCTCCTACGAGCAGTACTTC. Translated, it gives CARRGLAGESSYEQYF. Drawing the rest from reference TRBV7-2 and TRBJ2-7, the complete variable domain is GAGVSQSPSNKVTEKGKDVELRCDPISGHTALYWYRQSLGQGLEFLIYFQGNSAPDKSGLPSDRFSAERTGGSVSTLTIQRTQQEDSAVYLCARRGLAGESSYEQYFGPGTRLTVT.

This clonotype was counted between two and nine times. The J gene is TRBJ1-1, the V gene TRBV15, with 7 bases fitting TRBD1. Germline V gene sequence: CDR1 LNHNV, CDR2 YYDKDF (reference sequence). The CDR3 has 13 residues. V was clipped by 7 bases and J by 7 bases; unmatched bases: 9. The CDR3 nucleotides read TGTGCCACCACACCGGGACAGACCGATGAAGCTTTCTTT. Amino acid sequence: CATTPGQTDEAFF.

This CDR3 is CASSSRVWSGNQPQHF. The CDR3 nucleotides read TGTGCCAGCAGCTCGAGGGTGTGGTCCGGCAATCAGCCCCAGCATTTT. The chain is built from TRBV7-8 and TRBJ1-5; D remains unclear. Germline V CDR1 and CDR2: SGHVS, FQNEAQ. This CDR3 region has 16 residues. Trimming left V 4 bases short and J 2 bases short, with 15 bases between.